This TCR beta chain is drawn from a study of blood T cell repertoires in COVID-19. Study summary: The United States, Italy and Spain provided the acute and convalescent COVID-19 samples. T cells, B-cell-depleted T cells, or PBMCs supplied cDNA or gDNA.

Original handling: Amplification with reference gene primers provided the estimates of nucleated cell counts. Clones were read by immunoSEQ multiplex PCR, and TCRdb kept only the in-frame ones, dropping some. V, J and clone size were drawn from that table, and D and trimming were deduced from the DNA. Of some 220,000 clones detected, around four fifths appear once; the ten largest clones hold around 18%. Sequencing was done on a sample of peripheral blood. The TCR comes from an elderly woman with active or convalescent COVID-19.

The CDR3 spells CASGTGGRRNEQFF. The CDR3 coding sequence is TGTGCCAGCGGTACAGGGGGCAGGAGAAATGAGCAGTTCTTC. The rearrangement joins TRBV28 to TRBJ2-1; 9 nucleotides agree with TRBD1. This CDR3 is built from 14 residues. Germline V CDR1 and CDR2: MDHEN, SYDVKM. Unmatched junction bases numbered 9, after V lost 8 bases and J lost 7 bases.